The 17 T cell receptor beta chains in this list originate from one sample, sequenced in a study of shared clonotypes between healthy human individuals. TCRdb keeps only in-frame clones here, not all; method: immunoSEQ multiplex PCR. The sample consists of 450,000 to 500,000 clones, approximately 80% of them appearing once. Material: PBMCs. These receptors were taken from a middle-aged woman in good health. Some clones in this sample may be carry-over from other donors' samples.

The chain has TRBV15 and TRBJ1-1; D remains unclear. The germline gives CDR1 LNHNV, CDR2 YYDKDF (reference sequence). Trimming shortened V by 1 base and J by 1 base, and 7 bases separated the two germline ends. There are 14 residues in the CDR3. CDR3 sequence reads: CATSRASENTEAFF. CDR3 bases: TGTGCCACCAGCAGAGCGTCGGAGAACACTGAAGCTTTCTTT.

The chain joins TRBV6-5 to TRBJ1-1, with D uncertain. Germline assignment: CDR1 MNHEY and CDR2 SVGAGI. V dropped 4 bases and J dropped 0 bases, with 6 bases sitting between them. CDR3 length: 13 residues. CDR3 sequence reads: CASSSGLNTEAFF. CDR3 bases: TGTGCCAGCAGTTCTGGGCTGAACACTGAAGCTTTCTTT.

The rearrangement uses TRBV5-1 and TRBJ1-5; D call uncertain. Germline-derived CDR1 and CDR2 are SGHRS and YFSETQ. The CDR3 spans 14 residues. V was trimmed by 0 bases and J by 5 bases, leaving 9 bases between them. In nucleotides, the CDR3 is TGCGCCAGCAGCTTGGCTGGGTCCGATCAGCCCCAGCATTTT. As protein: CASSLAGSDQPQHF. The full variable domain, rest sourced from reference TRBV5-1 and TRBJ1-5, is KAGVTQTPRYLIKTRGQQVTLSCSPISGHRSVSWYQQTPGQGLQFLFEYFSETQRNKGNFPGRFSGRQFSNSRSEMNVSTLELGDSALYLCASSLAGSDQPQHFGDGTRLSIL.

This clone appeared a single time. Other DNA sequences in this specimen translate into the identical CDR3. The chain combines TRBV28 with TRBJ2-3, with D perhaps matching TRBD1 (5 bases). The CDR3 length is 14 residues. The germline V and J ends were trimmed by 4 bases and 15 bases, with 23 bases remaining between them. In germline, CDR1 is MDHEN, CDR2 SYDVKM. The CDR3 here is CASSSKPQEPGQYF. As DNA, the CDR3 is TGTGCCAGCAGTTCTAAGCCCCAGGAGCCAGGGCAATATTTT.

The chain carries TRBV28 and TRBJ2-2, with 7 bases lining up with TRBD2. The CDR3 has 16 amino acids. The germline CDR1 and CDR2 sequences are MDHEN and SYDVKM. The J segment lost 2 bases and the V segment lost 4 bases, leaving 7 bases of the junction unmatched. The CDR3 DNA sequence: TGTGCCAGCAGTTCCCTGGGGGGGGACAACACCGGGGAGCTGTTTTTT. It yields the protein CASSSLGGDNTGELFF.

This clone was observed a handful of times. The genes are TRBV6-6 and TRBJ2-7; 14 bases match TRBD2. V was clipped by 7 bases and J by 3 bases; unmatched bases: 5. The CDR3 is 15 residues long. Per the germline V gene, CDR1 is MNHNY and CDR2 is SVGAGI (reference sequence). The CDR3 sequence is CASTSGLAGVYEQYF. In DNA form, the CDR3 reads TGTGCCAGCACCTCGGGACTAGCGGGAGTCTACGAGCAGTACTTC.

This sequence joins TRBV5-1 and TRBJ1-5, with a weak D call TRBD1 (5 bases). There are 15 residues in the CDR3. Germline-derived CDR1 and CDR2 are SGHRS and YFSETQ. Trimming shortened V by 1 base and J by 0 bases, and 8 bases separated the two germline ends. The CDR3 reads CASSLWQGSNQPQHF. The CDR3 DNA follows: TGCGCCAGCAGCTTGTGGCAGGGTAGCAATCAGCCCCAGCATTTT.

The chain carries TRBV4-2 and TRBJ2-2; 14 bases line up with TRBD2. CDR3 length: 16 residues. V gave up 6 bases and J gave up 3 bases; unmatched junction bases: 3. Germline CDR1 and CDR2: LGHNA and YNFKEQ. Here the CDR3 reads CASRSTSGRDTGELFF. CDR3 nucleotides: TGTGCCAGCAGGTCGACTAGCGGGAGGGACACCGGGGAGCTGTTTTTT.

This clone showed up just once. V and J are TRBV5-1 and TRBJ2-1; 9 bases are a match to TRBD2. This CDR3 contains 16 residues. V was pared by 0 bases and J by 2 bases, with 3 bases of the junction left unmatched. Germline values: CDR1 SGHRS, CDR2 YFSETQ. This chain's CDR3 is CASSLVSSGTYNEQFF. The CDR3 coding sequence is TGCGCCAGCAGCTTGGTGTCTAGCGGGACCTACAATGAGCAGTTCTTC.

As to this clone: It is likely a read error: a sequence one base away is far more abundant. The chain has TRBV20-1 and TRBJ1-2; perhaps TRBD1 as D (6 bases). CDR1 is DFQATT and CDR2 is SNEGSKA in the germline V gene (reference sequence). Trimming took off 5 bases at V and 9 bases at J, with 13 bases between the two ends. The CDR3 is made up of 11 amino acids. The CDR3, as DNA: TGCAGTGCTGAAGGGGGGCGACGCTACACCTTC. Its translation: CSAEGGRRYTF.

The V gene is TRBV7-8, the J gene TRBJ2-7, with D tentatively TRBD1 (6 bases). The CDR3 totals 16 residues. V was shortened by 3 bases and J by 7 bases, with 22 bases between the two germline ends. Germline loops: CDR1 SGHVS, CDR2 FQNEAQ. CDR3 DNA sequence: TGTGCCAGCAGCTTCGAGGGGGTGGTGGTACAGGGAGAGCAGTACTTC. It codes for CASSFEGVVVQGEQYF.

The genes are TRBV29-1 and TRBJ1-1; D is undetermined. Germline lookup yields CDR1 SQVTM and CDR2 ANQGSEA. Trimming cost V 3 bases and J 0 bases, with 11 bases left between them. CDR3 size: 14 residues. The CDR3 bases are TGCAGCGTTGAGCTTTGGCGTTTGAACACTGAAGCTTTCTTT. Protein: CSVELWRLNTEAFF.

The chain carries TRBV5-6 and TRBJ1-2; possibly TRBD1 for D (5 bases). V was shortened by 2 bases and J by 6 bases, with 8 bases between the two germline ends. This CDR3 has 12 residues. Germline assignment: CDR1 SGHDT and CDR2 YYEEEE. CDR3 loop: CASSLSRDGYTF. The CDR3 DNA is TGTGCCAGCAGCTTAAGCAGGGATGGCTACACCTTC.

This chain uses TRBV7-8 with TRBJ1-2; D is unresolved. This CDR3 has 17 residues. Germline assignment: CDR1 SGHVS and CDR2 FQNEAQ. Between the trimmed V and J ends, which lost 3 bases and 0 bases, there was a span of 17 bases. CDR3 loop: CASSFRVPGPPNYGYTF. The CDR3 DNA is TGTGCCAGCAGCTTTAGGGTTCCCGGACCACCTAACTATGGCTACACCTTC.

This clone was found once. The gene calls are TRBV7-3 and TRBJ2-7; D not certain. This CDR3 comprises 16 residues. The V end lost 1 base, the J end lost 0 bases, and 13 bases lay between the germline ends. CDR1 is SGHTA, CDR2 FQGTGA, per germline. CDR3 loop: CASSLNGGTSSYEQYF. The DNA of the CDR3 is TGTGCCAGCAGCTTAAATGGCGGCACCAGCTCCTACGAGCAGTACTTC.

The chain uses TRBV7-8 and TRBJ2-4; TRBD1 agrees at 9 bases. The CDR3 runs to 18 residues. V lost 1 base to trimming and J lost 1 base; unmatched junction nucleotides: 8. The germline V gene encodes CDR1 SGHVS and CDR2 FQNEAQ. Written as DNA, the CDR3 is TGTGCCAGCAGCTTAGAAGGACAGGGGAGGTGGGCCAAAAACATTCAGTACTTC. Its translation is CASSLEGQGRWAKNIQYF.

With regard to this clone: A much larger clone sits a single nucleotide away, making a read error possible. The V and J genes are TRBV28 and TRBJ1-3; a weak D match, TRBD1 (5 bases). The CDR3 is made up of 14 amino acids. CDR1 and CDR2 from the germline V gene are MDHEN and SYDVKM. CDR3: CARSFGGGGNTIYF. In DNA form, the CDR3 reads TGTGCCAGAAGTTTTGGGGGAGGTGGAAACACCATATATTTT.